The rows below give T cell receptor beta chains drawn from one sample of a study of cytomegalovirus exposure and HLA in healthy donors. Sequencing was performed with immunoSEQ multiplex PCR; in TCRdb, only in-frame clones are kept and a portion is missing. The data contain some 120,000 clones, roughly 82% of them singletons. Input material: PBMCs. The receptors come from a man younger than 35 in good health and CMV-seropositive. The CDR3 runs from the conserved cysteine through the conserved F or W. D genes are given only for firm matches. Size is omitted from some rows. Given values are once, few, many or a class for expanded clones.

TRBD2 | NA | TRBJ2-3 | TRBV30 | TGTGCCTGGAGTGCCTTGGGCGAGCGGGAGGGTTTTGAAGATACGCAGTATTTT | CAWSALGEREGFEDTQYF
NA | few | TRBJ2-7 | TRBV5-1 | TGCGCCAGCGCCCAGGGGGGAACCTACGAGCAGTACTTC | CASAQGGTYEQYF
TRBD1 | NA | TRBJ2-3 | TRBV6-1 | TGTGCCAGCAGTGCTGAGGGGACAGGGCAATCCGATACGCAGTATTTT | CASSAEGTGQSDTQYF
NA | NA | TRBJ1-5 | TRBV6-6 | TGTGCCAGCAGTTACTTGGCAACAAGTAGCAATCAGCCCCAGCATTTT | CASSYLATSSNQPQHF
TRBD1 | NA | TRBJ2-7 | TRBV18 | TGTGCCAGCTCACCACTTGGGACAGCTGACTACGAGCAGTACTTC | CASSPLGTADYEQYF
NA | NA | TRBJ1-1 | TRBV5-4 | TGTGCCAGCAGCCCCTTGGGGAGGGACGGCACTGAAGCTTTCTTT | CASSPLGRDGTEAFF
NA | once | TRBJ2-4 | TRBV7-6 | TGTGCCAGCAGTCGGGTTTTGGACAGTCAGTACTTC | CASSRVLDSQYF
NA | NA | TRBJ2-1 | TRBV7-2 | TGTGCCAGCAGCTTAGTGGGAGGAGTGTACAATGAGCAGTTCTTC | CASSLVGGVYNEQFF
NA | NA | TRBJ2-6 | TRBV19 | TGTGCCAGTAGTATTAGTGTTGCGGGAGGGGCCAACGTCCTGACTTTC | CASSISVAGGANVLTF
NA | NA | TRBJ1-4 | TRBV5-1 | TGCGCCAGCAGCTTACGGCGGGCAACTAATGAAAAACTGTTTTTT | CASSLRRATNEKLFF